This T cell receptor beta chain was captured by sequencing in a study of T cell responses to AZD1222 COVID-19 vaccine. The study, taken as a whole, reports: White British people made up most donors, females outnumbered males, and clonal diversity was possibly underestimated.

Concerning this clone itself: The target antigen is unknown.

Clones were sequenced by immunoSEQ multiplex PCR, and TCRdb holds only the in-frame ones, with some missing. Among roughly 120,000 clones listed, 80% to 90% were seen once. Germline V gene data show CDR1 as MNHEY and CDR2 as SVGEGT. The CDR3 runs to 13 residues. V lost 7 bases and J 2 bases, leaving 11 bases between the germline ends. The chain links TRBV6-2 or TRBV6-3 to TRBJ2-5, with a possible D match to TRBD2 (6 bases). Material: peripheral blood, obtained on day 0 of MenACWY control vaccination. The clonotype originates from an adult in good health. The CDR3 loop reads CASTPRGQETQYF. CDR3 nucleotide sequence: TGTGCCAGCACCCCTCGGGGGCAAGAGACCCAGTACTTC.